The 22 T cell receptor beta chains below were found in one sample sequenced in a study of tumor and adjacent non-tumor tissue in lung cancer. The library came from three nested PCR rounds adapted from ARM-PCR protocols. TCRdb used MiXCR to reprocess the multiplex PCR reads, holding one entry per CDR3 protein. Among 85,000 to 100,000 distinct CDR3 sequences, just over 65% were seen once, and the ten largest hold 15% to 20%. RNA was extracted from bulk tissue without any cell sorting. Sequencing was done on a sample of lung tumor tissue. The source is a man aged 55 to 69 with non-small cell lung cancer.

Worth noting for this clonotype: Given a much more abundant clone one base away, this may be a read error. The chain carries TRBV5-1 and TRBJ1-1, with D unresolved. This CDR3 is built from 14 residues. CDR1 and CDR2 (germline): SGHRS, YFSETQ. CDR3 amino acids: CASSSRVRDTEVFF. CDR3 coding DNA: TGCGCCAGCAGCTCACGAGTACGGGATACTGAAGTTTTCTTT.

The CDR3 is CCTRDFQVGEQYF. Written as DNA, the CDR3 is TGCTGTACTAGAGATTTCCAGGTTGGCGAGCAGTACTTC. This sequence joins TRBV20-1 and TRBJ2-7; D perhaps matches TRBD2 (5 bases). The CDR3 loop spans 13 amino acids. The V gene's germline CDR1 is DFQATT and CDR2 SNEGSKA (reference sequence).

By share, this clonotype counts as medium-sized. V usage is TRBV11-2 and J usage is TRBJ2-1, with 11 bases fitting TRBD2. Germline CDR1 SGHAT, CDR2 FQNNGV. The ends lost 5 bases at V and 8 bases at J; junction bases unmatched: 8. There are 15 residues in the CDR3. CDR3 amino acids: CASSPPGLAAHEQFF. In DNA form, the CDR3 reads TGTGCCAGCAGCCCCCCGGGACTAGCGGCCCATGAGCAGTTCTTC.

V is TRBV7-9 and J is TRBJ1-2; no clear D gene. The CDR3 runs to 14 residues. From germline, CDR1 is SEHNR and CDR2 FQNEAQ (reference sequence). Trimming cost V 3 bases and J 5 bases, with 13 bases left between them. The CDR3 bases are TGTGCCAGCAGCTTGGAGACCCCTCGGTATGGCTACACCTTC. It specifies CASSLETPRYGYTF.

Comment on this clonotype: No conserved phenylalanine or tryptophan ends this CDR3, so it is likely a read error. The rearrangement joins TRBV5-4 to TRBJ1-1; 9 bases agree with TRBD1. The CDR3 extends over 15 amino acids. With 9 bases clipped from V and 6 bases from J, the junction kept 15 bases outside the gene matches. Germline CDR1 is SGHNT and CDR2 is YYREEE (reference sequence). The CDR3 loop reads CAINLRGQGDPEAFL. The CDR3 bases are TGTGCCATCAATCTTCGGGGACAGGGAGACCCTGAAGCTTTCCTT.

Concerning this clonotype: Germline and junction disagree at one end, which may indicate a read error. The V gene is TRBV5-4, the J gene TRBJ2-1, with unresolved D. Germline lookup yields CDR1 SGHNT and CDR2 YYREEE (reference sequence). The CDR3 has 15 amino acids. CDR3 nucleotides: TGTGCCAACAGCTTGGTTGGACGAGCCTACAATGAGCAGTTCTTC. Translating it yields CANSLVGRAYNEQFF. The full variable domain, with the rest looked up from reference TRBV5-4 and TRBJ2-1, is ETGVTQSPTHLIKTRGQQVTLRCSSQSGHNTVSWYQQALGQGPQFIFQYYREEENGRGNFPPRFSGLQFPNYSSELNVNALELDDSALYLCANSLVGRAYNEQFFGPGTRLTVL.

This chain uses TRBV11-3 with TRBJ2-1, with 14 bases fitting TRBD2. The CDR3 spans 17 residues. Germline V lookup: CDR1 SGHNT, CDR2 YENEEA. J was trimmed by 7 bases and V by 9 bases; bases with no gene match: 14. The chain's CDR3 is CASDPGLAGDSGNEQFF. In DNA form, the CDR3 reads TGTGCCAGTGACCCGGGACTAGCGGGAGACTCGGGGAATGAGCAGTTCTTC.

This clonotype came up once. This chain connects TRBV28 to TRBJ2-7; weak D call: TRBD1 (5 bases). Germline V CDR1 and CDR2: MDHEN, SYDVKM. This CDR3 has 13 residues. CDR3 region: CGTYRTWAYEQYF. In DNA, the CDR3 is TGTGGCACCTACCGGACATGGGCCTACGAGCAGTACTTC. Looking up the rest from reference TRBV28 and TRBJ2-7 gives the full variable domain: DVKVTQSSRYLVKRTGEKVFLECVQDMDHENMFWYRQDPGLGLRLIYFSYDVKMKEKGDIPEGYSVSREKKERFSLILESASTNQTSMYLCGTYRTWAYEQYFGPGTRLTVT.

On this clonotype itself: Just one base apart from a much larger clone, this may be a read error. The chain combines TRBV20-1 with TRBJ2-1; 12 bases are shared with TRBD1. This CDR3 has 14 residues. The V gene's germline CDR1 is DFQATT and CDR2 SNEGSKA (reference sequence). The CDR3 is CSAGRDRGLNEKFF. CDR3 bases: TGCAGTGCTGGCCGGGACAGGGGGCTCAATGAGAAGTTCTTC.

This clonotype appeared a few times. Since no conserved phenylalanine or tryptophan closes the CDR3, a read error is the likely cause. V and J are TRBV7-8 and TRBJ2-7; 11 positions match TRBD2. This CDR3 has 15 amino acids. Germline V CDR1 and CDR2: SGHVS, FQNEAQ. V dropped 5 bases and J dropped 5; count of bases not matched to a gene: 8. CDR3 sequence: CASSLSSGRMNEQYY. The CDR3 DNA reads as TGTGCCAGCAGCCTTTCTAGCGGGAGGATGAACGAGCAGTACTAC.

As to this clonotype: A read error is likely, as this CDR3 ends without the conserved phenylalanine or tryptophan. The genes are TRBV11-3 and TRBJ2-2; unclear D gene. CDR3 size: 15 residues. V lost 5 bases, J lost 0 bases, and 10 bases lay in between. Germline V CDR1 and CDR2: SGHNT, YENEEA. The CDR3, as DNA: TGTGCCAGCAGCCCTAACGTAGCGAACACCGGGGAGCTGTTTCTT. As protein: CASSPNVANTGELFL.

This CDR3 reads CASTFGTVSTGELFF. The CDR3 nucleotides are TGTGCCAGCACGTTCGGGACAGTGAGCACCGGGGAGCTGTTTTTT. The V call is TRBV6-5, the J call TRBJ2-2; 7 bases map to TRBD1. Trimming cost V 7 bases and J 4 bases; bases outside gene matches: 9. The CDR3 sequence is 15 residues long. From germline, CDR1 is MNHEY and CDR2 SVGAGI.

This clonotype has ten or more counts. This rearrangement joins TRBV11-2 to TRBJ2-5; 8 bases agree with TRBD1. The germline V gene has CDR1 SGHAT and CDR2 FQNNGV. J lost 2 bases, V lost 2 bases, and 10 bases had no gene match. The CDR3 runs to 17 residues. CDR3 region: CASSLTGTGFSQETQYF. CDR3 nucleotide sequence: TGTGCCAGCAGCTTAACCGGGACAGGCTTCTCGCAAGAGACCCAGTACTTC.

Note on this clonotype: A single base separates this from a much larger clone, so it may be a read error. The chain employs TRBV11-3 and TRBJ2-5, with 7 nucleotides matching TRBD2. This CDR3 comprises 16 residues. Germline-derived CDR1 and CDR2 are SGHNT and YENEEA. This chain's CDR3 is CASNSTAVGGFETKYF. CDR3 sequence (DNA): TGTGCCAGCAACTCGACCGCGGTGGGAGGGTTCGAGACCAAGTACTTC.

This clonotype showed up just once. The junction shows a germline mismatch at one end, possibly a read error. The chain couples TRBV6-5 to TRBJ2-1; 7 bases map to TRBD2. The CDR3 is made up of 16 amino acids. Germline assignment: CDR1 MNHEY and CDR2 SVGAGI. The CDR3 DNA reads as TGTTCCAGCAGTTACCATCCGACCGGACTAGTCAATGAGCAGTTCTTC. Protein product: CSSSYHPTGLVNEQFF.

A remark on this clonotype: One end of the junction does not line up with germline, which may come from a read error. The J gene is TRBJ1-2, the V gene TRBV6-5, with D tentatively TRBD1 (5 bases). CDR1 is MNHEY and CDR2 is SVGAGI in the germline V gene. The CDR3 extends over 14 amino acids. CDR3 bases: TGTACCAGCAGTTATAGTGGGGGTCAGGGTGGCTACACCTTT. This encodes CTSSYSGGQGGYTF.

J is TRBJ2-7 and V is TRBV13; TRBD1 might be the D (6 bases). Trimming pared 4 bases from V and 0 bases from J, leaving 16 bases between. CDR3 size: 16 residues. Germline lookup yields CDR1 PRHDT and CDR2 FYEKMQ (reference sequence). In nucleotides, the CDR3 is TGTGCCAGCAGCTCCAGGGGTAGCGTGGTCTCCTACGAGCAGTACTTC. This encodes CASSSRGSVVSYEQYF.

The V call is TRBV20-1, the J call TRBJ2-7, with 9 bases that match TRBD2. CDR1 is DFQATT, CDR2 SNEGSKA, per germline (reference sequence). With 0 bases clipped from V and 2 bases from J, the junction kept 11 bases outside the gene matches. The CDR3 is 17 residues long. Here the CDR3 reads CSARDLGAGGNPYEQYF. CDR3 DNA: TGCAGTGCTAGAGATCTAGGGGCGGGGGGGAACCCCTACGAGCAGTACTTC.

Comment on this clonotype: A junction end diverges from the germline sequence, so it may reflect a read error. The chain joins TRBV11-3 to TRBJ2-2; 8 bases agree with TRBD1. Germline assignment: CDR1 SGHNT and CDR2 YENEEA. The CDR3 contains 15 residues. The CDR3: CARNKDRALTGEPFF. DNA of the CDR3: TGTGCCCGCAACAAGGACAGGGCTCTCACCGGGGAGCCGTTTTTT.

As for this clonotype: A read error may explain this, as a much larger clone is one base away. The gene calls are TRBV5-4 and TRBJ2-3, with 8 bases that match TRBD2. This CDR3 is 13 amino acids long. Germline CDR1 and CDR2: SGHNT and YYREEE (reference sequence). The CDR3 here is CVSSLREEDTQYF. Written as DNA, the CDR3 is TGTGTCAGCAGCTTGCGGGAGGAGGATACGCAGTATTTT.

This clonotype was observed a handful of times. One junction end does not reproduce the germline sequence, and a read error may be involved. The J gene is TRBJ2-3, the V gene TRBV11-3; D is uncertain. The DNA end is more similar to TRBJ1-5, so the J call may be wrong. The length of the CDR3 is 14 residues. Germline CDR1 and CDR2: SGHNT and YENEEA. In DNA form, the CDR3 reads TGTGTCAGCAGTTTAGTCGGCTACACAGATACGCAGCATTTT. Translated, it gives CVSSLVGYTDTQHF.

The CDR3 DNA is TGTGCCAGCAGGACAGAGAGTTACGAGCAGTACTTC. Protein sequence: CASRTESYEQYF. This sequence joins TRBV2 and TRBJ2-7; D may be TRBD1 (5 bases). Germline-derived CDR1 and CDR2 are SNHLY and FYNNEI. V was trimmed by 6 bases and J by 4 bases, leaving 10 bases between them. This CDR3 region has 12 residues.